These 15 T cell receptor beta chains were all obtained from the same sample, sequenced in a study of cytomegalovirus exposure and HLA in healthy donors. Use of 60 Vbeta and 13 Jbeta primers characterized the PCR. Repertoires were generated with immunoSEQ multiplex PCR, while TCRdb's copy carries only in-frame clones and drops some. This table has 210,000 or so clones, approximately 85% appearing once. Sequenced sample: PBMCs. The receptors originated from a girl aged 2 to 10 in good health and CMV-seronegative.

For the CDR3, the DNA is TGTGCCAGCAGCTTGATAGTCGGGGAGACCCAGTACTTC. Translated, it gives CASSLIVGETQYF. The chain uses TRBV11-3 and TRBJ2-5, with D uncertain. The ends were cut back, 3 bases at V and 5 bases at J, with 10 bases in the middle. Germline values: CDR1 SGHNT, CDR2 YENEEA. The CDR3 has 13 amino acids. Looking up the rest from reference TRBV11-3 and TRBJ2-5 gives the full variable domain: EAGVVQSPRYKIIEKKQPVAFWCNPISGHNTLYWYLQNLGQGPELLIRYENEEAVDDSQLPKDRFSAERLKGVDSTLKIQPAELGDSAVYLCASSLIVGETQYFGPGTRLLVL.

This clone has only a few counts. The V and J genes are TRBV6-1 and TRBJ2-1; 9 nucleotides align to TRBD2. This CDR3 has 18 residues. The germline CDR1 and CDR2 sequences are MNHNS and SASEGT. The V gene end was trimmed by 2 bases and the J gene end by 5 bases; junction bases not matched to a gene: 13. CDR3 sequence reads: CASSEFPGVAGVHNEQFF. The CDR3 region has the DNA TGTGCCAGCAGTGAATTCCCAGGCGTAGCGGGAGTCCACAATGAGCAGTTCTTC.

The chain recombines TRBV2 with TRBJ1-2, with 10 bases lining up with TRBD1. This CDR3 has 13 residues. V was clipped by 1 base and J by 9 bases; unmatched bases: 2. CDR1 is SNHLY and CDR2 is FYNNEI in the germline V gene. The CDR3 loop reads CASSEEDRGSYTF. In nucleotides, the CDR3 is TGTGCCAGCAGTGAAGAGGACAGGGGGAGCTACACCTTC.

The V gene is TRBV5-4, the J gene TRBJ2-1; 12 nucleotides match TRBD2. Germline CDR1 is SGHNT and CDR2 is YYREEE (reference sequence). J lost 9 bases, V lost 2 bases, and 9 bases had no gene match. This CDR3 region has 16 residues. CDR3 region: CASSFNPLAGGFEQFF. The CDR3 nucleotides read TGTGCCAGCAGCTTTAACCCCCTAGCGGGGGGGTTTGAGCAGTTCTTC.

This clone has more than one count but fewer than ten. The V and J genes are TRBV6-6 and TRBJ1-2, with 8 bases fitting TRBD1. V lost 2 bases and J lost 0; bases outside the gene matches: 5. The CDR3 runs 16 residues. CDR1 is MNHNY, CDR2 SVGAGI, per germline (reference sequence). The CDR3 here is CASSYHNRGANYGYTF. Written as DNA, the CDR3 is TGTGCCAGCAGTTACCATAACAGGGGGGCTAACTATGGCTACACCTTC.

In this sample, this clone turned up a few times. The rearrangement uses TRBV7-2 and TRBJ2-3; D unclear. This CDR3 comprises 14 residues. Between the trimmed V and J ends, which lost 5 bases and 2 bases, there was a span of 11 bases. The germline V gene has CDR1 SGHTA and CDR2 FQGNSA. The CDR3 DNA sequence: TGTGCCAGCAGCCCTAGACCAACCACAGATACGCAGTATTTT. Translated, it gives CASSPRPTTDTQYF.

CDR3 protein: CASPPGQGAALAKNIQYF. The CDR3 nucleotides read TGTGCCTCCCCGCCGGGACAGGGCGCCGCGCTAGCCAAAAACATTCAGTACTTC. The chain joins TRBV30 to TRBJ2-4; TRBD1 agrees at 9 bases. The germline CDR1 and CDR2 sequences are GTSNPN and SVGIG (reference sequence). The V gene end was trimmed by 7 bases and the J gene end by 0 bases; junction bases not matched to a gene: 16. There are 18 residues in the CDR3.

The V and J genes are TRBV6-1 and TRBJ1-1, with D perhaps TRBD1 (6 bases). The germline gives CDR1 MNHNS, CDR2 SASEGT. Trimming took off 1 base at V and 0 bases at J, with 21 bases between the two ends. The CDR3 sequence is 19 residues long. The CDR3 region has the DNA TGTGCCAGCAGTGAAGAGGGGGTCGCCCTTAGATCTTTGAACACTGAAGCTTTCTTT. Protein: CASSEEGVALRSLNTEAFF.

The chain links TRBV27 to TRBJ1-3, with a tentative D call TRBD1 (5 bases). The germline CDR1 and CDR2 sequences are MNHEY and SMNVEV (reference sequence). The CDR3 sequence is 13 residues long. The germline V and J ends were trimmed by 6 bases and 4 bases, with 10 bases remaining between them. CDR3 amino acids: CASSTGGGNTIYF. In DNA form, the CDR3 reads TGTGCCAGCAGCACAGGTGGGGGAAACACCATATATTTT.

The chain is built from TRBV5-8 and TRBJ2-1; D perhaps matches TRBD2 (5 bases). This CDR3 comprises 16 residues. CDR1 is SGHTS and CDR2 is YDEGEE in the germline V gene. The ends were cut back, 5 bases at V and 6 bases at J, with 21 bases in the middle. CDR3 amino acids: CASSPPPGFLRNEQFF. CDR3 DNA sequence: TGTGCCAGCAGTCCCCCCCCGGGATTTCTACGCAATGAGCAGTTCTTC.

This clone was recorded a few times. The rearrangement joins TRBV5-6 to TRBJ1-4, with 9 bases identical to TRBD1. The V segment lost 4 bases and the J segment 8 bases; nucleotides outside the gene matches: 6. This CDR3 is 14 amino acids long. CDR1 SGHDT and CDR2 YYEEEE come from the germline V gene. The CDR3 coding sequence is TGTGCCAGCAGCGGAGGGACAGGGTTCGAAAAACTGTTTTTT. Its protein product is CASSGGTGFEKLFF.

This sequence joins TRBV5-5 and TRBJ1-1; D unresolved. Germline V gene data show CDR1 as SGHKS and CDR2 as YYEKEE (reference sequence). The CDR3 is 14 amino acids. The V and J ends lost 3 bases and 1 base respectively, with 10 bases between them. CDR3 amino acids: CASSSPLRNTEAFF. The CDR3 DNA reads TGTGCCAGCAGCTCCCCCCTCAGGAACACTGAAGCTTTCTTT.

The chain employs TRBV6-6 and TRBJ1-1; the D gene is possibly TRBD1 (5 bases). There are 14 residues in the CDR3. Germline CDR1 reads MNHNY; CDR2 reads SVGAGI (reference sequence). V dropped 3 bases and J dropped 5 bases, with 13 bases sitting between them. In nucleotides, the CDR3 is TGTGCCAGCAGTTATTCAGGGATGGGAACTGAAGCTTTCTTT. Protein sequence: CASSYSGMGTEAFF.

The chain is built from TRBV11-2 and TRBJ2-2; 13 nucleotides match TRBD2. The CDR3 consists of 18 residues. Germline trimming cut 5 bases from V and 2 bases from J; bases unmatched to any gene: 8. Germline CDR1 is SGHAT and CDR2 is FQNNGV. CDR3 residues: CASSHWTSGRVNTGELFF. DNA for the CDR3: TGTGCCAGCAGCCACTGGACTAGCGGGAGAGTTAACACCGGGGAGCTGTTTTTT.

The chain links TRBV6-5 to TRBJ1-5; 9 bases fit TRBD1. The CDR3 runs 16 residues. Germline V gene sequence: CDR1 MNHEY, CDR2 SVGAGI. Losses at the gene ends were 0 bases for V and 7 bases for J; bases not matched to a gene: 7. CDR3 protein: CASSYSGPTGGQPQHF. The CDR3 DNA follows: TGTGCCAGCAGTTACTCGGGGCCCACAGGGGGCCAGCCCCAGCATTTT.